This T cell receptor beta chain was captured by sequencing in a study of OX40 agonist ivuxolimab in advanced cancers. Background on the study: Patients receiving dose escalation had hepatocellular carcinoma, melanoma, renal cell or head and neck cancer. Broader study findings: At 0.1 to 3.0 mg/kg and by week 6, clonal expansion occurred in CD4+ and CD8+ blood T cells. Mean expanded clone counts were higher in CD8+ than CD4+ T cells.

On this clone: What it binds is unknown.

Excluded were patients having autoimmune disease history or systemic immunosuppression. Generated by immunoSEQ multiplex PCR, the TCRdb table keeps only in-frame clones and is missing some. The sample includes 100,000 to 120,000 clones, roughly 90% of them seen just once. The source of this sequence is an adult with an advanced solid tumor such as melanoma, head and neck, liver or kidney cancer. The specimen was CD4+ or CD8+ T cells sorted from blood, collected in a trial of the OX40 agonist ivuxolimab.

CDR3 protein: CASRAEGEKLFF. CDR3 sequence (DNA): TGCGCCAGCAGGGCTGAGGGCGAAAAACTGTTTTTT. V usage is TRBV5-1 and J usage is TRBJ1-4; the D is unclear. Per the germline V gene, CDR1 is SGHRS and CDR2 is YFSETQ. V gave up 5 bases and J gave up 8 bases, with 10 bases separating them. The CDR3 has 12 residues.